This T cell receptor (beta chain) was recovered during a study of identical twins. A single record per CDR3 protein comes from TCRdb applying MiXCR to the 5' RACE reads. The table lists roughly 470,000 distinct CDR3 sequences, roughly an eighth of them singletons. This clonotype was seen a few times. The germline V gene encodes CDR1 LGHDT and CDR2 YNNKEL (reference sequence). CDR3 length: 13 residues. V shed 2 bases, J shed 9 bases, and the junction held 7 bases outside the gene matches. These data were also reused for a study on yellow fever vaccine responses in identical twins. This second study says: Twins reportedly showed a vaccine T cell response that seemed partly convergent and partly personalized.

The sample was CD4+ T cells sorted from blood. The chain links TRBV3-1 to TRBJ2-7; 7 bases are a match to TRBD2. This clonotype was obtained from a woman aged 18-29 years in good health. This CDR3 reads CASSQSPGGGQYF. CDR3 sequence (DNA): TGTGCCAGCAGCCAATCTCCGGGGGGAGGGCAGTACTTC.